Presented here are 7 T cell receptor beta chains from one specimen sequenced in a study of CD8 T cells in ankylosing spondylitis. TCRdb itself ran the 5' RACE reads through MiXCR, one entry per CDR3 protein. The sample includes about 390,000 distinct CDR3 sequences, 20% to 25% of them seen just once. Antigens for these TCRs are unknown. Study-wide findings and caveats: Among TCR beta sequences, a motif of under 10 highly homologous variants appeared characteristic of ankylosing spondylitis blood.

Sequencing was done on a sample of blood, either unsorted or a sorted T cell fraction (not recorded which). These receptor sequences come from a male donor with ankylosing spondylitis.

The chain couples TRBV3-1 to TRBJ2-1; D is undetermined. The CDR3 is 15 residues long. The V and J ends lost 0 bases and 6 bases respectively, with 12 bases between them. The germline V gene has CDR1 LGHDT and CDR2 YNNKEL (reference sequence). The CDR3: CASSQDGGNSNEQFF. The DNA of the CDR3 is TGTGCCAGCAGCCAAGATGGCGGAAACTCCAATGAGCAGTTCTTC.

The V and J genes are TRBV7-2 and TRBJ2-3, with a possible D match to TRBD1 (6 bases). V gave up 8 bases and J gave up 1 base, with 19 bases separating them. CDR1 SGHTA and CDR2 FQGNSA come from the germline V gene. The CDR3 consists of 16 residues. Here the CDR3 reads CASVQGSGYGTDTQYF. CDR3 nucleotide sequence: TGTGCCAGCGTACAGGGCTCGGGTTATGGCACAGATACGCAGTATTTT.

This clonotype has more than one count but fewer than ten. The J gene is TRBJ1-5, the V gene TRBV6-5, with no clear D. Germline V lookup: CDR1 MNHEY, CDR2 SVGAGI. Trimming removed 0 bases at V and 6 bases at J, with 9 bases between. This CDR3 region has 14 residues. CDR3 protein: CASSYSPSGQPQHF. DNA of the CDR3: TGTGCCAGCAGTTACTCACCATCGGGTCAGCCCCAGCATTTT.

The J gene is TRBJ2-5, the V gene TRBV5-1; D may be TRBD1 (7 bases). The CDR3 extends over 17 amino acids. The V end lost 4 bases, the J end lost 2 bases, and 21 bases lay between the germline ends. Germline-derived CDR1 and CDR2 are SGHRS and YFSETQ. In DNA, the CDR3 is TGCGCCAGCAGCCCCCTTGGAGGGACAGCTCGTCAAGAGACCCAGTACTTC. It specifies CASSPLGGTARQETQYF.

The gene calls are TRBV10-3 and TRBJ2-2; 7 positions match TRBD1. The V gene's germline CDR1 is ENHRY and CDR2 SYGVKD. This CDR3 has 16 amino acids. The J segment lost 1 base and the V segment lost 7 bases, leaving 9 bases of the junction unmatched. The CDR3 region is CAIKPRDRRNTGELFF. The CDR3 DNA follows: TGTGCCATCAAACCCCGGGACAGAAGGAACACCGGGGAGCTGTTTTTT.

This clonotype was detected a few times. The chain uses TRBV28 and TRBJ1-5; D is perhaps TRBD1 (5 bases). The CDR3 is 15 amino acids. Trimming cost V 2 bases and J 2 bases, with 10 bases left between them. Germline lookup yields CDR1 MDHEN and CDR2 SYDVKM. The CDR3 DNA reads as TGTGCCAGCAGTTTAGTGGGGGAAGGCAATCAGCCCCAGCATTTT. This encodes CASSLVGEGNQPQHF.

This clonotype was found a few times. The V and J genes are TRBV20-1 and TRBJ2-5, with 7 nucleotides matching TRBD2. Germline V lookup: CDR1 DFQATT, CDR2 SNEGSKA (reference sequence). Trimming at V came to 5 bases and at J to 1 base, leaving 7 bases not matched to a gene. The CDR3 runs 14 residues. The CDR3 reads CSAGRESLQETQYF. The CDR3 coding sequence is TGCAGTGCTGGGCGGGAGTCACTCCAAGAGACCCAGTACTTC.